This T cell receptor (beta chain) was identified in a study of T cell responses to AZD1222 COVID-19 vaccine. V was cut by 1 base and J by 5 bases, with 11 bases left in between. The CDR3 contains 15 residues. Per the germline V gene, CDR1 is LNHNV and CDR2 is YYDKDF (reference sequence). Some clones are missing from TCRdb's copy, which holds only in-frame ones; the method was immunoSEQ multiplex PCR. Of some 100,000 clones listed, 70% to 90% are singletons. Sequencing was performed on peripheral blood, taken on day 0 of AZD1222 vaccination. This rearrangement joins TRBV15 to TRBJ1-4; possibly TRBD1 for D (6 bases). This clonotype was sampled from an adult in good health. CDR3 coding DNA: TGTGCCACCAGCAGAGTGACAGGCGGGAATGAAAAACTGTTTTTT. Amino acids: CATSRVTGGNEKLFF. Full variable domain (outside the CDR3, taken from reference TRBV15 and TRBJ1-4): DAMVIQNPRYQVTQFGKPVTLSCSQTLNHNVMYWYQQKSSQAPKLLFHYYDKDFNNEADTPDNFQSRRPNTSFCFLDIRSPGLGDTAMYLCATSRVTGGNEKLFFGSGTQLSVL.